The present T cell receptor beta chain was sequenced within a study of cytomegalovirus exposure and HLA in healthy donors. Study background: Earlier, some 180 million T cells were analyzed, and fewer than 120 million unique TCR beta sequences were found among them. Study-wide results and limits: TCR beta V segments were, for the most part, productive about 87% or about 30% of the time in an earlier analysis. The study recorded about 160 TCR beta chains that were cytomegalovirus-associated. Across donors, presence/absence analyses took sequencing depth to be roughly uniform.

This clone came up many times. The antigen remains undetermined. V shed 9 bases, J shed 4 bases, and the junction held 8 bases outside the gene matches. The CDR3 covers 13 residues. Germline assignment: CDR1 LNHDA and CDR2 SQIVND (reference sequence). PCR involved 60 Vbeta and 13 Jbeta primers. Using immunoSEQ multiplex PCR, the repertoire was profiled, and TCRdb retains in-frame clones only, with some absent. The sample shows 150,000 to 200,000 clones, 75% to 80% of them seen only once. This chain connects TRBV19 to TRBJ1-1, with TRBD1 matching 7 bases. Sequencing was performed on PBMCs. This sequence was found in a man in his forties or fifties in good health and CMV-seropositive. CDR3 bases: TGTGCCAGCACAGGGGATTTGAGCACTGAAGCTTTCTTT. Translating gives CASTGDLSTEAFF.